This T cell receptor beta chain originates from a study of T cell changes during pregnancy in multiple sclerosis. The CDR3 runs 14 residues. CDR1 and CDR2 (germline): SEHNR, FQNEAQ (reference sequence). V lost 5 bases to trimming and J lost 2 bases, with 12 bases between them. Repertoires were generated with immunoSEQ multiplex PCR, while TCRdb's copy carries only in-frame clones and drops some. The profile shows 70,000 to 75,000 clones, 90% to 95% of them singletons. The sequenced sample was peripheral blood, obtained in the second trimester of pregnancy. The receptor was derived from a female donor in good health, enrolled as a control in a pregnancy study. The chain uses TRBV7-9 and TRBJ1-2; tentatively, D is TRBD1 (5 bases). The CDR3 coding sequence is TGTGCCAGCAGCATCCGGGGGGGGAACTATGGCTACACCTTC. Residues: CASSIRGGNYGYTF.